This TCR beta chain emerged from a study of Ad26.COV2.S vaccination and SARS-CoV-2 variants. The assay was immunoSEQ multiplex PCR, and TCRdb's table has in-frame clones only and misses some. The repertoire includes under 300,000 clones, roughly 87% of them detected once, and just under 3% sits in the top ten. Overall study findings and caveats: Individuals receiving vaccine had higher spike-specific TCR breadth than placebo recipients did. In vaccinated individuals, spike-specific CD8+ and CD4+ T cell responses reportedly displayed substantial breadth. Possible underestimation of total T cell responses by the TCR breadth and depth analyses was noted.

Comments on this clone: The target antigen is unknown.

The sample's treatment: 15 to 20 received Ad26.COV2.S at low or high dose, single or two shots; roughly five received placebo; per-sample allocation not given. At day 63 after the first vaccine or placebo injection, samples were drawn. Wuhan-strain spike was delivered by a replication-incompetent Ad26 vector. The CDR3 length is 14 residues. Trimming took off 7 bases at V and 3 bases at J, with 15 bases between the two ends. The germline V gene encodes CDR1 SEHNR and CDR2 FQNEAQ (reference sequence). This TCR was recovered from a person aged 18-60 years who received the Ad26.COV2.S COVID-19 vaccine or a placebo. Sequenced material: peripheral blood, taken in a trial of Ad26.COV2.S vaccine versus placebo. J is TRBJ1-1 and V is TRBV7-9; D possibly corresponds to TRBD1 (6 bases). In DNA, the CDR3 is TGTGCCAGCACCCCCTGGGGGGGCGACACTGAAGCTTTCTTT. Its translation is CASTPWGGDTEAFF.